This T cell receptor beta chain was identified in a study of identical twins. In TCRdb, the 5' RACE reads were re-called with MiXCR into one record per CDR3 protein. In the table there are 520,000 or so distinct CDR3 sequences, approximately 22% of which are singletons. With regard to this clonotype: Antigen specificity is unknown.

Donors were all healthy Caucasians. This CDR3 spans 14 amino acids. The germline CDR1 and CDR2 sequences are SGHRS and YFSETQ. Trimming removed 0 bases from V and 2 bases from J, with 9 bases in between. General study points: Cross-sectional statistics underpinned the conclusions; the same donors were not followed.

The same sample was also used in a study of T cells expressing NK-cell markers.

This receptor was taken from a woman under 30 in good health. The genes are TRBV5-1 and TRBJ2-7, with D possibly TRBD1 on 6 matching bases. Sequenced input: CD4+ T cells sorted from blood. The CDR3, as DNA: TGCGCCAGCAGCTTGGGACAGGAGCCCTACGAGCAGTACTTC. This translates into CASSLGQEPYEQYF.